Following are 20 T cell receptor beta chains from one sample sequenced in a study of monozygotic twins with inflammatory bowel disease. After re-calling the 5' RACE reads, TCRdb lists one entry per CDR3 protein, DNA absent. The listing records about 210,000 distinct CDR3 sequences. Sequenced material: blood. These receptors were obtained from a human donor with ulcerative colitis or Crohn's disease, or a healthy co-twin of an affected twin (not recorded which).

This rearrangement joins TRBV20-1 to TRBJ2-5. The CDR3 loop spans 11 amino acids. Per the germline V gene, CDR1 is DFQATT and CDR2 is SNEGSKA (reference sequence). The CDR3 region is CSGVPQETQYF.

The chain has TRBV4-1 and TRBJ2-5; lacking DNA, the TRBD2 call made by TCRdb goes unchecked. Germline V gives CDR1 MGHRA, CDR2 YSYEKL. The CDR3 consists of 15 residues. The CDR3 sequence is CASSQGLAGFGTQYF.

This chain connects TRBV7-2 to TRBJ2-1; TCRdb returns TRBD2, unconfirmable since there is no DNA. The CDR3 is made up of 17 amino acids. CDR1 SGHTA and CDR2 FQGNSA come from the germline V gene. CDR3 sequence: CASSKGLAGGLYNEQFF.

The chain employs TRBV7-9 and TRBJ2-5. The germline V gene has CDR1 SEHNR and CDR2 FQNEAQ (reference sequence). The CDR3 is made up of 11 amino acids. CDR3 sequence: CASSKQETQYF.

The chain has TRBV5-1 and TRBJ1-2. Germline V gene lookup returns CDR1 SGHRS and CDR2 YFSETQ. The length of the CDR3 is 13 residues. The CDR3 spells CASSLASEFSYTF. The whole variable domain, filled in from reference TRBV5-1 and TRBJ1-2, reads KAGVTQTPRYLIKTRGQQVTLSCSPISGHRSVSWYQQTPGQGLQFLFEYFSETQRNKGNFPGRFSGRQFSNSRSEMNVSTLELGDSALYLCASSLASEFSYTFGSGTRLTVV.

The V call is TRBV27, the J call TRBJ2-1; lacking DNA, the TRBD2 call made by TCRdb goes unchecked. Germline lookup yields CDR1 MNHEY and CDR2 SMNVEV (reference sequence). The CDR3 is 20 amino acids. CDR3 sequence: CASSPGLAGGLSSSYNEQFF.

The V call is TRBV25-1, the J call TRBJ1-2. Per the germline V gene, CDR1 is MGHDK and CDR2 is SYGVNS. This CDR3 has 16 residues. This CDR3 reads CASSDSGSLKRYGYTF.

The chain has TRBV5-6 and TRBJ2-6; with no DNA, the TCRdb D assignment of TRBD2 cannot be verified. CDR3 size: 15 residues. Germline V gives CDR1 SGHDT, CDR2 YYEEEE. The CDR3 reads CASSGGLVGANVLTF.

This chain links TRBV3-1 with TRBJ1-1; the TCRdb D gene call, TRBD1, has no DNA to confirm it. The CDR3 extends over 14 amino acids. Germline CDR1 and CDR2: LGHDT and YNNKEL (reference sequence). CDR3 region: CASSQDQGRTEAFF.

The CDR3 loop is CASSVASGVGYGYTF. The chain combines TRBV9 with TRBJ1-2. Per the germline V gene, CDR1 is SGDLS and CDR2 is YYNGEE. CDR3 length: 15 amino acids.

V and J are TRBV6-1 and TRBJ2-2. The CDR3 has 15 residues. Germline-derived CDR1 and CDR2 are MNHNS and SASEGT. CDR3 region: CATHHKKGRTGELFF.

The V gene is TRBV5-1, the J gene TRBJ1-1. The germline V gene has CDR1 SGHRS and CDR2 YFSETQ. The CDR3 consists of 13 residues. The CDR3 loop reads CASSPGGRESAFF.

The gene calls are TRBV5-1 and TRBJ1-2; TCRdb gives TRBD1 as the D gene, but with no DNA this cannot be confirmed. This CDR3 contains 15 residues. Germline V gene lookup returns CDR1 SGHRS and CDR2 YFSETQ. CDR3 amino acids: CASSLWTGPNYGYTF.

The chain combines TRBV7-8 with TRBJ1-6; as DNA is missing, the TRBD1 call by TCRdb cannot be tested. Germline-derived CDR1 and CDR2 are SGHVS and FQNEAQ. The CDR3 spans 16 residues. CDR3 loop: CASSQHTGNDNSPLHF.

The V gene is TRBV19, the J gene TRBJ2-7; TCRdb gives TRBD1 as the D gene, but with no DNA this cannot be confirmed. Germline values: CDR1 LNHDA, CDR2 SQIVND (reference sequence). The CDR3 covers 15 residues. The CDR3 is CASSIRQGVTNEQYF.

The V and J genes are TRBV7-9 and TRBJ2-1; TCRdb calls TRBD2, which cannot be checked without DNA. Per germline, CDR1 SEHNR and CDR2 FQNEAQ (reference sequence). CDR3 size: 16 residues. CDR3: CASSFPGGGIYNEQFF.

The chain combines TRBV4-1 with TRBJ1-6. CDR3 length: 17 residues. Germline V gives CDR1 MGHRA, CDR2 YSYEKL. CDR3 region: CASSQLDMGFANSPLHF.

V is TRBV7-9 and J is TRBJ2-7; the D call of TRBD2 rests on TCRdb alone, since no DNA is present to check it. The CDR3 totals 15 residues. The germline V gene has CDR1 SEHNR and CDR2 FQNEAQ (reference sequence). CDR3 region: CASSSALSGVYEQYF.

The chain employs TRBV20-1 and TRBJ1-1; lacking DNA, the TRBD1 call made by TCRdb goes unchecked. Germline CDR1 is DFQATT and CDR2 is SNEGSKA (reference sequence). This CDR3 is 13 amino acids long. CDR3 residues: CSARGGAGTEAFF.

This chain links TRBV7-9 with TRBJ2-5; TCRdb calls TRBD2, which cannot be checked without DNA. There are 15 residues in the CDR3. CDR1 and CDR2 from the germline V gene are SEHNR and FQNEAQ (reference sequence). CDR3 sequence: CASSPGDSGLEAQYF.